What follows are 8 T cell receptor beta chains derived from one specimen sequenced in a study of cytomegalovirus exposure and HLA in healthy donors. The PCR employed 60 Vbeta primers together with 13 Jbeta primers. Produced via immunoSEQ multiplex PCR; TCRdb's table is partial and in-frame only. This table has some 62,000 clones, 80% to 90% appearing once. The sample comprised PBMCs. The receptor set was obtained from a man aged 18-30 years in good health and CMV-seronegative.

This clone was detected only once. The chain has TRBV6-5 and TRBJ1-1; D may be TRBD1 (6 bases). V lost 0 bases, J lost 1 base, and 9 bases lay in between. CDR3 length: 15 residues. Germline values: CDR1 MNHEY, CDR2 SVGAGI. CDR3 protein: CASSYSKGGNTEAFF. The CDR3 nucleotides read TGTGCCAGCAGTTACTCGAAAGGGGGGAACACTGAAGCTTTCTTT.

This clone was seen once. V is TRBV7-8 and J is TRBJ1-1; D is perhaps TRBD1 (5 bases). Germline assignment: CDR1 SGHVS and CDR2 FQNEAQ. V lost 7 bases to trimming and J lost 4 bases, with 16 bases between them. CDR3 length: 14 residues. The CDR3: CASTLGGSGTEAFF. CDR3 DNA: TGTGCCAGCACCCTGGGGGGTTCGGGCACTGAAGCTTTCTTT.

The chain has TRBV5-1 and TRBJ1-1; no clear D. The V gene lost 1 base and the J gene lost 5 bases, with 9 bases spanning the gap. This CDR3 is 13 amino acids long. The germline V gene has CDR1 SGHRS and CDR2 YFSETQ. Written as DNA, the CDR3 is TGCGCCAGCAGCTTGATGGCAGGAACTGAAGCTTTCTTT. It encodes CASSLMAGTEAFF.

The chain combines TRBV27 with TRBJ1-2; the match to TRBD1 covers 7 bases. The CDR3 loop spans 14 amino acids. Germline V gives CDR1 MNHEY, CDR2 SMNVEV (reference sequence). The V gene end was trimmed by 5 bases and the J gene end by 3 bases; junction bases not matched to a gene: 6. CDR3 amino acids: CASSRGQTHYGYTF. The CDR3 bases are TGTGCCAGCAGTCGGGGACAGACCCACTATGGCTACACCTTC.

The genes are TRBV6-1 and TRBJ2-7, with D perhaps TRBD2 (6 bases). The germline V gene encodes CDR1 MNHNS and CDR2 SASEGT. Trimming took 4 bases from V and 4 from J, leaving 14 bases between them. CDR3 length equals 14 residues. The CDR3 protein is CASSVMGRGYEQYF. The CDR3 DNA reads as TGTGCCAGCAGTGTTATGGGACGGGGGTACGAGCAGTACTTC.

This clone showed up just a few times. The CDR3 DNA sequence: TGCGCCAGCAGCCGACAGGAGTACACTGAAGCTTTCTTT. Protein: CASSRQEYTEAFF. The chain recombines TRBV4-1 with TRBJ1-1; D is possibly TRBD1 (6 bases). Trimming removed 4 bases from V and 3 bases from J, with 9 bases in between. There are 13 residues in the CDR3. CDR1 and CDR2 (germline): MGHRA, YSYEKL.

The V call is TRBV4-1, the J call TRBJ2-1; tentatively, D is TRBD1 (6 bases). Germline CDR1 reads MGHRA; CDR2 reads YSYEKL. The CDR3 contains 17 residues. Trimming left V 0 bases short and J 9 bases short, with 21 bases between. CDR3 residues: CASSQDPGDSPWGEQFF. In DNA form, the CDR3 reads TGCGCCAGCAGCCAAGATCCAGGGGATAGCCCTTGGGGTGAGCAGTTCTTC.

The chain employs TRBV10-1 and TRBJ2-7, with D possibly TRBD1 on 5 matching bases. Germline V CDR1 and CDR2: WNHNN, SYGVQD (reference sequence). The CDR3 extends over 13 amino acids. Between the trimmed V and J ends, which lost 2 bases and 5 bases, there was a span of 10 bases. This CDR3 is CASSEQGFHEQYF. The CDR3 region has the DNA TGCGCCAGCAGTGAGCAGGGATTCCACGAGCAGTACTTC.